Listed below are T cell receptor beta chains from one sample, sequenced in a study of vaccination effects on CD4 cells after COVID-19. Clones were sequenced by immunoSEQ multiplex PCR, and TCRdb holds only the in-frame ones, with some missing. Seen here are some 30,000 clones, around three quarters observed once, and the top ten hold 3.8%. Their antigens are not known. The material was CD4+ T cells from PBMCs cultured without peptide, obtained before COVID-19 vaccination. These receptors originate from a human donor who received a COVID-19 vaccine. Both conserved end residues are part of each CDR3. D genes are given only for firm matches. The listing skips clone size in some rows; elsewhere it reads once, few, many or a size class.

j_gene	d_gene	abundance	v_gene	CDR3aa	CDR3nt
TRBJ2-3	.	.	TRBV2	CASSVLDEGTQYF	TGTGCCAGCAGTGTTTTGGACGAGGGTACGCAGTATTTT
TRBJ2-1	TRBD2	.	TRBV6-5	CASRSYSGRGDEQFF	TGTGCCAGCAGGTCGTATAGCGGGAGGGGCGATGAGCAGTTCTTC
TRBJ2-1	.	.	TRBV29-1	CSVGQYNEQFF	TGCAGCGTCGGACAGTACAATGAGCAGTTCTTC
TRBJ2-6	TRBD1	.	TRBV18	CASSPGTGAGANVLTF	TGTGCCAGCTCACCCGGGACAGGGGCTGGGGCCAACGTCCTGACTTTC
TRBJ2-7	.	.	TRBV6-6	CASSYSAARLGYEQYF	TGTGCCAGCAGTTACTCGGCAGCTCGATTGGGGTACGAGCAGTACTTC
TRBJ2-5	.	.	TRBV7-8	CASSLDRWDKKVTQYF	TGTGCCAGCAGCTTAGATCGGTGGGACAAGAAGGTGACCCAGTACTTC
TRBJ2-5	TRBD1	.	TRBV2	CASSPGGWETQYF	TGTGCCAGCAGTCCAGGGGGCTGGGAGACCCAGTACTTC
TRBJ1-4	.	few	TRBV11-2	CASSLVVGRRGFELKKLFF	TGTGCCAGCAGCTTAGTTGTGGGACGAAGGGGTTTTGAGTTGAAAAAACTGTTTTTT
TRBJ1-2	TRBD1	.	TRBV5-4	CASSLPTGGAYGYTF	TGTGCCAGCAGCTTACCCACAGGGGGCGCCTATGGCTACACCTTC
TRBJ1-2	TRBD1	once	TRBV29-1	CSVAGTGWNYGYTF	TGCAGCGTTGCCGGGACAGGGTGGAACTATGGCTACACCTTC
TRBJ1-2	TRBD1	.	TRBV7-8	CASSRVQGAGGYTF	TGTGCCAGCAGCCGAGTCCAGGGGGCTGGGGGCTACACCTTC
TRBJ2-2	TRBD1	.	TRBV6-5	CASSYLGQGAGELFF	TGTGCCAGCAGTTACCTTGGACAGGGGGCCGGGGAGCTGTTTTTT
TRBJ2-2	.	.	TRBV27	CASKSSANTGELFF	TGTGCCAGCAAGTCCTCCGCGAACACCGGGGAGCTGTTTTTT
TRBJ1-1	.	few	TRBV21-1	CASSKVVLGSGFEAFF	TGTGCCAGCAGCAAAGTGGTCTTGGGCTCGGGTTTTGAAGCTTTCTTT
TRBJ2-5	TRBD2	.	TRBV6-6	CASLPQAGDAETQYF	TGTGCCAGCCTCCCCCAAGCGGGGGACGCGGAGACCCAGTACTTC
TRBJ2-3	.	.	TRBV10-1	CASSASGADTQYF	TGCGCCAGCAGTGCTTCGGGAGCAGATACGCAGTATTTT
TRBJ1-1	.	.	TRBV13	CASSQLQEHEAFF	TGTGCCAGCAGCCAACTACAAGAGCATGAAGCTTTCTTT
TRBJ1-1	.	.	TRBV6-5	CASSYQRRTEAFF	TGTGCCAGCAGTTACCAGAGGAGGACTGAAGCTTTCTTT
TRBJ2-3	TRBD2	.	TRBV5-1	CASSLGLAGGRRDTQYF	TGCGCCAGCAGCCTCGGTCTAGCGGGAGGTCGGCGTGATACGCAGTATTTT
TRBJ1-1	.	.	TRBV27	CASSLLGTTEAFF	TGTGCCAGCAGTTTGTTAGGGACCACTGAAGCTTTCTTT
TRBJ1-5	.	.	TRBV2	CASSYHQPTGPYSNQPQHF	TGTGCCAGCAGCTACCATCAACCGACAGGTCCCTATAGCAATCAGCCCCAGCATTTT
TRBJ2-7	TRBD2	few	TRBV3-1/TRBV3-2	CASSSERGGSYEQYF	TGTGCCAGCAGCTCGGAGCGGGGGGGGTCCTACGAGCAGTACTTC
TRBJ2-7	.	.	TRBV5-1	CASSLSWSGGTEQYF	TGCGCCAGCAGCTTGAGTTGGTCTGGGGGTACCGAGCAGTACTTC
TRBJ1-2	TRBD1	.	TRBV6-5	CASPHDRGAYGYTF	TGTGCCAGCCCTCATGACAGGGGGGCCTATGGCTACACCTTC
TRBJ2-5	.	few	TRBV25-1	CASSDDRQVPRETQYF	TGTGCCAGCAGTGATGACCGACAGGTGCCTAGGGAGACCCAGTACTTC
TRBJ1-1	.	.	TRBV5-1	CASSLGVMAGGKYQEAFF	TGCGCCAGCAGCTTGGGGGTTATGGCAGGAGGGAAATATCAAGAAGCTTTCTTT
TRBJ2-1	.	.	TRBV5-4	CASSGLNRGNEQFF	TGTGCCAGCAGCGGTCTTAACCGTGGGAATGAGCAGTTCTTC